What follows describes a single T cell receptor (beta chain). The data stem from a study of blood T cell repertoires in COVID-19. CDR3 size: 13 residues. V dropped 2 bases and J dropped 9 bases, with 13 bases sitting between them. Germline V gene sequence: CDR1 SGHNT, CDR2 YENEEA. TCRdb's copy holds only in-frame clones and misses some; the assay was immunoSEQ multiplex PCR. The sample lists tens of thousands of clones; about 91% were seen once. Sequencing was performed on peripheral blood. The receptor was derived from a man aged 55 to 69 with acute or convalescent COVID-19. The chain recombines TRBV11-3 with TRBJ1-1; weak D call: TRBD1 (6 bases). CDR3 protein: CASSLREGVKAFF. The CDR3 bases are TGTGCCAGCAGCTTAAGGGAGGGGGTTAAAGCTTTCTTT.